One and the same sample provided the 21 T cell receptor beta chains below, sequenced in a study of CD8+CD57+ T cells in acquired aplastic anemia. Whoever was chosen for sequencing had shown CD8+CD57+ cell expansion by flow cytometry. Profiles of TCR beta VDJ and CDR3 were generated from a genomic DNA template. TCRdb independently ran MiXCR on the reads; one entry per CDR3 protein. Of approximately 300,000 distinct CDR3 sequences listed, under 65% are singletons. Sequenced: sorted CD4+, CD8+, or CD8+CD57+ T cells (not recorded which) from PBMCs. These receptors were taken from a human donor with aplastic anemia.

This clonotype was counted only a few times. V and J are TRBV11-3 and TRBJ1-1; D is uncertain. Looked up from germline, CDR1 is SGHNT and CDR2 is YENEEA. Trimming removed 0 bases from V and 1 base from J, with 6 bases in between. The CDR3 is 14 amino acids. The CDR3 here is CASSLDSGNTEAFF. The CDR3 DNA follows: TGTGCCAGCAGCTTAGATAGTGGGAACACTGAAGCTTTCTTT.

This clonotype has at least ten counts. The genes are TRBV20-1 and TRBJ2-1; the match to TRBD1 covers 8 bases. Germline CDR1 reads DFQATT; CDR2 reads SNEGSKA (reference sequence). The CDR3 consists of 12 residues. CDR3 in amino acids: CRGTGSYNEQFF. Here the CDR3 DNA reads TGCAGGGGGACAGGCTCCTACAATGAGCAGTTCTTC.

Notes on this clonotype: The junction shows a germline mismatch at one end, possibly a read error. V is TRBV2 and J is TRBJ1-5, with 10 bases matching TRBD1. Germline lookup yields CDR1 SNHLY and CDR2 FYNNEI. CDR3 size: 16 residues. The CDR3 DNA follows: TGTGCCAGCAGTTGGACAGGGGGTAATAGCAATCAGCCCCAGCACTTT. It yields the protein CASSWTGGNSNQPQHF.

The V gene is TRBV20-1, the J gene TRBJ2-4; D tentatively fits TRBD1 or TRBD2 (6 bases each). Germline assignment: CDR1 DFQATT and CDR2 SNEGSKA (reference sequence). The V and J ends lost 6 bases and 8 bases respectively, with 14 bases between them. The CDR3 sequence is 12 residues long. This CDR3 is CSAQQGGDIQYF. CDR3 DNA: TGCAGTGCCCAACAGGGCGGGGACATTCAGTACTTC.

This clonotype has at least ten counts. V is TRBV6-6 and J is TRBJ1-3, with D possibly being TRBD1 (5 bases). This CDR3 spans 15 amino acids. Between the trimmed V and J ends, which lost 0 bases and 0 bases, there was a span of 6 bases. Germline values: CDR1 MNHNY, CDR2 SVGAGI (reference sequence). The CDR3 region is CASSYSGTSGNTIYF. The CDR3 DNA reads TGTGCCAGCAGTTACTCGGGGACCTCTGGAAACACCATATATTTT.

The chain combines TRBV20-1 with TRBJ2-2; 12 positions match TRBD2. V lost 5 bases to trimming and J lost 3 bases; unmatched junction nucleotides: 4. Germline loops: CDR1 DFQATT, CDR2 SNEGSKA (reference sequence). The CDR3 has 15 residues. The CDR3 nucleotides read TGCAGTGCTCCTCTAGCGGGAGGGCACACCGGGGAGCTGTTTTTT. Its translation is CSAPLAGGHTGELFF.

This clonotype was detected a few times. The V gene is TRBV11-1, the J gene TRBJ2-6; D not certain. The CDR3 contains 13 residues. Trimming left V 4 bases short and J 6 bases short, with 7 bases between. Germline CDR1 and CDR2: SGHAT and FQDESV (reference sequence). CDR3 sequence: CASSSRMANVLTF. The CDR3 nucleotides read TGTGCCAGCAGCTCTCGTATGGCCAACGTCCTGACTTTC.

The chain couples TRBV12-3 or TRBV12-4 to TRBJ2-7, with 8 nucleotides matching TRBD2. The CDR3 runs 14 residues. J gave up 1 base and V 7 bases, and 6 bases lay outside the gene matches. This chain's CDR3 is CASNPGGGSYEQYF. The DNA for the CDR3 is TGTGCCAGCAACCCCGGGGGGGGGTCCTACGAGCAGTACTTC.

CDR3 sequence reads: CATSREVSASGNTDTQYF. CDR3 sequence (DNA): TGTGCCACCAGCAGAGAGGTTTCAGCCTCTGGAAACACAGATACGCAGTATTTT. The rearrangement joins TRBV15 to TRBJ2-3; no definite D call. Trimming stripped 0 bases from V and 2 bases from J, with 18 bases between. Per germline, CDR1 LNHNV and CDR2 YYDKDF (reference sequence). The length of the CDR3 is 18 residues. The full variable domain, rest sourced from reference TRBV15 and TRBJ2-3, is DAMVIQNPRYQVTQFGKPVTLSCSQTLNHNVMYWYQQKSSQAPKLLFHYYDKDFNNEADTPDNFQSRRPNTSFCFLDIRSPGLGDTAMYLCATSREVSASGNTDTQYFGPGTRLTVL.

The genes are TRBV19 and TRBJ1-2; the D is unclear. V was clipped by 1 base and J by 8 bases, with 8 bases between them. The germline V gene encodes CDR1 LNHDA and CDR2 SQIVND (reference sequence). This CDR3 has 12 amino acids. Here the CDR3 reads CASSIVGSGYTF. As DNA, the CDR3 is TGTGCCAGTAGTATAGTGGGCTCCGGCTACACCTTC.

This chain joins TRBV4-2 and TRBJ1-1; no clear D gene. Germline assignment: CDR1 LGHNA and CDR2 YNFKEQ. Trimming removed 4 bases from V and 4 bases from J, with 10 bases in between. The CDR3 runs 13 residues. CDR3 coding DNA: TGTGCCAGCAGCCCCCAGGCGGCCACTGAAGCTTTCTTT. Its translation is CASSPQAATEAFF.

This clonotype was recorded many times. The V call is TRBV9, the J call TRBJ2-7; 8 bases match TRBD1. Per germline, CDR1 SGDLS and CDR2 YYNGEE. Trimming took 2 bases from V and 3 from J; bases not matched to a gene: 4. The CDR3 covers 14 residues. CDR3 in DNA: TGTGCCAGCAGCGTGAATACAGGGGGCTACGAGCAGTACTTC. Amino acid sequence: CASSVNTGGYEQYF.

This clonotype was detected many times. The chain uses TRBV29-1 and TRBJ2-7; D remains ambiguous. Trimming cost V 4 bases and J 2 bases, with 9 bases left between them. The germline V gene encodes CDR1 SQVTM and CDR2 ANQGSEA. The CDR3 runs 12 residues. As DNA, the CDR3 is TGCAGCGTTGGAGACGGAACCTACGAGCAGTACTTC. Residues: CSVGDGTYEQYF.

This chain joins TRBV7-2 and TRBJ2-2; 11 bases line up with TRBD2. CDR1 SGHTA and CDR2 FQGNSA come from the germline V gene. This CDR3 has 15 residues. V lost 7 bases to trimming and J lost 6 bases; unmatched junction nucleotides: 7. The CDR3 DNA is TGTGCCAGCAAACTAGCGGGAGAAATTTCCGGGGAGCTGTTTTTT. Its protein is CASKLAGEISGELFF. Full variable domain (missing parts from reference TRBV7-2 and TRBJ2-2): GAGVSQSPSNKVTEKGKDVELRCDPISGHTALYWYRQSLGQGLEFLIYFQGNSAPDKSGLPSDRFSAERTGGSVSTLTIQRTQQEDSAVYLCASKLAGEISGELFFGEGSRLTVL.

This clonotype appeared many times. This may come from a read error, since a much larger clone is one base off. The chain joins TRBV7-9 to TRBJ1-6; D is uncertain. The CDR3 runs to 13 residues. Per germline, CDR1 SEHNR and CDR2 FQNEAQ (reference sequence). CDR3 coding DNA: TGTGCCGGCAGCTTAGGACTTGAGTCACCCCTCCACTTT. It translates to CAGSLGLESPLHF.

A note on this clonotype: The junction differs from germline at one of its ends, possibly a read error. This chain links TRBV5-1 with TRBJ2-5; 8 bases agree with TRBD2. The CDR3 consists of 14 residues. The germline V gene has CDR1 SGHRS and CDR2 YFSETQ. CDR3 region: CASSKRGGRKTQYF. The CDR3 coding sequence is TGTGCCAGCAGCAAACGCGGGGGGAGAAAGACCCAGTACTTC. The variable domain in full, completed from reference TRBV5-1 and TRBJ2-5, reads KAGVTQTPRYLIKTRGQQVTLSCSPISGHRSVSWYQQTPGQGLQFLFEYFSETQRNKGNFPGRFSGRQFSNSRSEMNVSTLELGDSALYLCASSKRGGRKTQYFGPGTRLLVL.

This clonotype was counted once. J is TRBJ1-1 and V is TRBV7-9; the D gene is possibly TRBD1 (6 bases). CDR1 is SEHNR, CDR2 FQNEAQ, per germline (reference sequence). The V and J ends lost 9 bases and 7 bases respectively, with 27 bases between them. The CDR3 runs 16 residues. This CDR3 is CASSIRPRGRDGEAFF. The CDR3 coding sequence is TGTGCCAGTAGTATTCGTCCCCGGGGGCGAGATGGTGAAGCTTTCTTT.

Ten or more counts support this clonotype. This chain connects TRBV6-5 to TRBJ1-3; D is perhaps TRBD1 (5 bases). The CDR3 is 15 amino acids. In germline, CDR1 is MNHEY, CDR2 SVGAGI. Trimming removed 5 bases at V and 0 bases at J, with 11 bases between. In DNA, the CDR3 is TGTGCCAGCAGTCGCCAGGGAACCTCTGGAAACACCATATATTTT. Amino acid sequence: CASSRQGTSGNTIYF.

This sequence joins TRBV29-1 and TRBJ1-1; unclear D gene. Trimming took 3 bases from V and 8 from J, leaving 4 bases between them. The CDR3 is 9 residues long. The germline CDR1 and CDR2 sequences are SQVTM and ANQGSEA. The CDR3 sequence: CSVEPEAFF. Here the CDR3 DNA reads TGCAGCGTTGAGCCCGAAGCTTTCTTT.

This clonotype has ten or more counts. V gene TRBV2 combines with J gene TRBJ1-1; no reliable D call. The CDR3 length is 12 residues. The V end lost 6 bases, the J end lost 2 bases, and 7 bases lay between the germline ends. CDR1 is SNHLY and CDR2 is FYNNEI in the germline V gene. The CDR3 nucleotides are TGTGCCAGCAGCCGGAGAAACACTGAAGCTTTCTTT. It translates to CASSRRNTEAFF.

This chain links TRBV7-2 with TRBJ1-1; maybe TRBD1 (5 bases). The CDR3 length is 15 residues. The V end was cut by 1 base, the J end by 6 bases, with 15 bases between. CDR1 and CDR2 from the germline V gene are SGHTA and FQGNSA. The CDR3 nucleotides are TGTGCCAGCAGCTTAGGTAGTCAGGGCAACCCTGAAGCTTTCTTT. This encodes CASSLGSQGNPEAFF.